This T cell receptor (beta chain) was identified during a study of blood T cell repertoires in COVID-19. In the study overall: Sources were T cells, B-cell-depleted T cells, or PBMCs; the material itself was cDNA or gDNA.

CDR1 is MNHEY, CDR2 SVGEGT, per germline. V trimming: 4 bases; J trimming: 7 bases; junction bases outside the gene matches: 8. CDR3 length: 15 residues. The method was immunoSEQ multiplex PCR; TCRdb's version includes in-frame clones alone and lacks a portion of them. The sample lists about 87,000 clones, 70% to 85% occurring once. The rearrangement joins TRBV6-2 or TRBV6-3 to TRBJ1-4, with 8 bases fitting TRBD1. Sequencing was done on a sample of peripheral blood. The source of this sequence is a woman aged 45 to 65 with acute or convalescent COVID-19. The DNA for the CDR3 is TGTGCCAGCAGTTGGGGGACAGGTGGAGGTGAAAAACTGTTTTTT. This sequence encodes CASSWGTGGGEKLFF.